This T cell receptor (beta chain) was captured by sequencing in a study of metastatic and nonmetastatic thyroid tumors. Points from the study as a whole: As reported, TCR beta diversity in blood and tumor was significantly higher in malignant thyroid tumors than in benign nodules.

The CDR3 sequence is 17 residues long. Trimming at V came to 5 bases and at J to 1 base, leaving 11 bases not matched to a gene. Germline CDR1 and CDR2: LGHDT and YNNKEL (reference sequence). Original methodology: To classify distant metastasis in papillary thyroid cancer, a model was built from CDR3 differences across clinicopathological groups. Using MiXCR, TCRdb re-called clones from the PCR reads. The V and J calls were not made by the authors but by TCRdb's processing. The sample contains about 93,000 clones, approximately 9% of which appear only once. This clone has ten or more counts. As yet, its antigen is unknown. No patient received treatment before thyroid surgery.

Sequencing was done on a sample of blood. This TCR came from a female donor with papillary thyroid cancer or a benign thyroid nodule (not recorded which). Some clones in this sample may be carry-over from other donors' samples. The V and J genes are TRBV3-1 and TRBJ2-3, with 8 bases matching TRBD2. CDR3 DNA: TGTGCCAGCAGCTACGTCCACAGCGGGGGAGGCACAGATACGCAGTATTTT. This gives the protein CASSYVHSGGGTDTQYF.